The 16 T cell receptor beta chains below all came from one sample that was sequenced in a study of OX40 agonist ivuxolimab in advanced cancers. Library creation used the immunoSEQ multiplex PCR assay. TCRdb mirrors the immuneACCESS table, restricted to in-frame sequences. Some clones are absent from its copies; in checked studies, under half trace to an unresolved V gene, and the reason for the others is unknown. The sample table shows 25,000 to 35,000 clones, and more than 75% are seen once. Roughly a fifth of the sample rests with the top ten. The material was CD4+ or CD8+ T cells sorted from blood, obtained in a trial of the OX40 agonist ivuxolimab. The receptor set was obtained from an adult with an advanced solid tumor such as melanoma, head and neck, liver or kidney cancer.

The chain joins TRBV4-3 to TRBJ2-6; 11 positions match TRBD2. The CDR3 totals 21 residues. Per the germline V gene, CDR1 is LGHNA and CDR2 is YSLEER. V lost 0 bases and J lost 0; bases outside the gene matches: 10. The CDR3 bases are TGCGCCAGCAGCCAAGATTTGGTAGCGGGAGGGAGGGCCTCTGGGGCCAACGTCCTGACTTTC. Amino acid sequence: CASSQDLVAGGRASGANVLTF.

The rearrangement joins TRBV5-1 to TRBJ1-1; D is perhaps TRBD1 (5 bases). The V end lost 4 bases, the J end lost 1 base, and 14 bases lay between the germline ends. Per germline, CDR1 SGHRS and CDR2 YFSETQ. The CDR3 covers 15 residues. The CDR3 here is CASSKGDGSNTEAFF. CDR3 in DNA: TGCGCCAGCAGCAAAGGGGACGGGTCGAACACTGAAGCTTTCTTT.

J is TRBJ1-2 and V is TRBV6-6; D might be TRBD1 (5 bases). There are 15 residues in the CDR3. Germline CDR1 reads MNHNY; CDR2 reads SVGAGI (reference sequence). V was trimmed by 4 bases and J by 4 bases, leaving 16 bases between them. The CDR3 sequence: CASSFFTGTGYGYTF. The CDR3 DNA follows: TGTGCCAGCAGTTTTTTTACAGGAACCGGCTATGGCTACACCTTC.

This chain connects TRBV7-2 to TRBJ2-1; 8 bases are a match to TRBD2. V trimming: 6 bases; J trimming: 8 bases; junction bases outside the gene matches: 12. Germline V gene data show CDR1 as SGHTA and CDR2 as FQGNSA. This CDR3 is 15 amino acids long. The CDR3 loop reads CASSPAGLGSHEQFF. The CDR3 DNA reads TGTGCCAGCAGTCCCGCGGGACTAGGGTCCCATGAGCAGTTCTTC.

The gene calls are TRBV4-3 and TRBJ2-2, with unresolved D. The V and J ends lost 0 bases and 5 bases respectively, with 13 bases between them. CDR3 size: 16 residues. Germline lookup yields CDR1 LGHNA and CDR2 YSLEER. The CDR3 loop is CASSQDLTTRTGELFF. The CDR3 coding sequence is TGCGCCAGCAGCCAAGACCTCACGACGCGGACCGGGGAGCTGTTTTTT.

The J gene is TRBJ1-2, the V gene TRBV15; D not certain. This CDR3 spans 13 amino acids. V was pared by 1 base and J by 1 base, with 4 bases between. Germline lookup yields CDR1 LNHNV and CDR2 YYDKDF (reference sequence). The CDR3 region is CATSRGINYGYTF. DNA of the CDR3: TGTGCCACCAGCAGAGGCATTAACTATGGCTACACCTTC.

The J gene is TRBJ2-7, the V gene TRBV19, with TRBD2 matching over 7 bases. The CDR3 consists of 15 residues. Germline trimming cut 4 bases from V and 2 bases from J; bases unmatched to any gene: 8. Per the germline V gene, CDR1 is LNHDA and CDR2 is SQIVND (reference sequence). CDR3 sequence (DNA): TGTGCCAGTAGTACCCAACTAGCGTCTCCCTACGAGCAGTACTTC. It specifies CASSTQLASPYEQYF.

The V gene is TRBV27, the J gene TRBJ2-2; 7 bases are shared with TRBD2. V shed 2 bases and J 6 bases; nucleotides not matched to a gene: 12. The CDR3 is 17 residues long. Germline V gene lookup returns CDR1 MNHEY and CDR2 SMNVEV (reference sequence). DNA of the CDR3: TGTGCCAGCAGTTTACGGCCTCGCGGGGGAAGGGCCGGGGAGCTGTTTTTT. Amino acids: CASSLRPRGGRAGELFF.

The chain has TRBV5-4 and TRBJ2-7; D not certain. The CDR3 sequence is 13 residues long. Per germline, CDR1 SGHNT and CDR2 YYREEE (reference sequence). V was shortened by 1 base and J by 5 bases, with 10 bases between the two germline ends. The CDR3 DNA reads TGTGCCAGCAGCTTGAATGCCCTTGACGAGCAGTACTTC. Protein: CASSLNALDEQYF.

The rearrangement links TRBV11-3 to TRBJ1-1, with D unresolved. Trimming removed 5 bases at V and 4 bases at J, with 14 bases between. Germline CDR1 SGHNT, CDR2 YENEEA. This CDR3 spans 14 amino acids. CDR3 coding DNA: TGTGCCAGCAGCCCGGGGAGGGCCAGCACTGAAGCTTTCTTT. Translation: CASSPGRASTEAFF. Variable domain in full (rest from reference TRBV11-3 and TRBJ1-1): EAGVVQSPRYKIIEKKQPVAFWCNPISGHNTLYWYLQNLGQGPELLIRYENEEAVDDSQLPKDRFSAERLKGVDSTLKIQPAELGDSAVYLCASSPGRASTEAFFGQGTRLTVV.

This clone was observed once. The V gene is TRBV6-1, the J gene TRBJ1-3; the D gene is possibly TRBD1 (5 bases). V was cut by 10 bases and J by 0 bases, with 16 bases left in between. Germline V gives CDR1 MNHNS, CDR2 SASEGT. The length of the CDR3 is 15 residues. The CDR3 loop is CATGPRTSSGNTIYF. As DNA, the CDR3 is TGTGCCACCGGACCGCGGACATCCTCTGGAAACACCATATATTTT.

This chain links TRBV9 with TRBJ2-1, with 9 bases fitting TRBD2. Trimming at V came to 0 bases and at J to 10 bases, leaving 11 bases not matched to a gene. Germline CDR1 SGDLS, CDR2 YYNGEE. CDR3 length: 16 amino acids. CDR3: CASSVGQGLAVNEQFF. DNA for the CDR3: TGTGCCAGCAGCGTAGGACAGGGACTAGCAGTCAACGAGCAGTTCTTC.

CDR3 amino acids: CASSESGVGGYTF. Written as DNA, the CDR3 is TGTGCCAGCAGTGAAAGCGGGGTCGGTGGCTACACCTTC. This chain links TRBV2 with TRBJ1-2; no firm D call. V lost 2 bases, J lost 7 bases, and 11 bases lay in between. From germline, CDR1 is SNHLY and CDR2 FYNNEI. There are 13 residues in the CDR3.

The chain is built from TRBV6-6 and TRBJ1-5, with D unresolved. V lost 0 bases and J lost 3, with 3 bases in between. Germline values: CDR1 MNHNY, CDR2 SVGAGI (reference sequence). The CDR3 has 13 amino acids. The CDR3 region is CASSYSLNQPQHF. In DNA, the CDR3 is TGTGCCAGCAGTTACTCCCTCAATCAGCCCCAGCATTTT.

This clone was detected once. The J gene is TRBJ2-1, the V gene TRBV7-3; TRBD1 aligns across 9 bases. Per the germline V gene, CDR1 is SGHTA and CDR2 is FQGTGA. J lost 8 bases, V lost 5 bases, and 13 bases had no gene match. The CDR3 extends over 16 amino acids. The CDR3 region is CASSPRRTGEFDEQFF. The CDR3 DNA sequence: TGTGCCAGCAGCCCAAGGAGGACAGGGGAGTTCGATGAGCAGTTCTTC.

The genes are TRBV7-9 and TRBJ2-3, with TRBD2 identical over 8 bases. The CDR3 is 15 residues long. Germline V gene data show CDR1 as SEHNR and CDR2 as FQNEAQ (reference sequence). V lost 5 bases and J lost 2; bases outside the gene matches: 6. As DNA, the CDR3 is TGTGCCAGCAGCAATGCAGCGGGAGTCACAGATACGCAGTATTTT. Translation: CASSNAAGVTDTQYF.